This T cell receptor beta chain emerged from a study of blood T cell repertoires in COVID-19. The CDR3 contains 13 residues. Trimming removed 7 bases from V and 3 bases from J; junction bases left unmatched: 6. The germline gives CDR1 SQVTM, CDR2 ANQGSEA. Using immunoSEQ multiplex PCR, the repertoire was profiled, and TCRdb retains in-frame clones only, with some absent. This sample yields more than 120,000 clones, of which over 75% are seen a single time; 3.9% belongs to the top ten. V and J are TRBV29-1 and TRBJ2-3, with 8 bases lining up with TRBD2. Sequencing was done on a sample of PBMCs or T cells enriched from blood (not recorded which). The sequence derives from a man aged 45-60 years in a cohort exposed to, infected with or recovered from COVID-19 (not recorded which). The DNA of the CDR3 is TGCAGCGGGGGACGGGGGGGTACAGATACGCAGTATTTT. Translating gives CSGGRGGTDTQYF.